This T cell receptor beta chain was found in a study of T cells in Graves' hyperthyroidism and ophthalmopathy (dated by TCRdb to the late 2010s). In terms of the full investigation: Peripheral blood samples were taken at initial diagnosis, before any treatment was given. To identify TCR V-J signatures that set the groups apart, the researchers used a discovery cohort of about a hundred patients, made up of fewer than 50 with Graves' ophthalmopathy and 57 with stable Graves' hyperthyroidism. Whether ophthalmopathy could be predicted prospectively was tested in an independent validation cohort made up of about 20 hyperthyroidism patients plus 17 patients who later progressed to ophthalmopathy. The 80 to 100 discovery patients were randomly divided into training and test sets at a 7:3 ratio. The study also compared thyroid tissue and blood T-cell repertoires from over 5 Graves' hyperthyroidism patients. After sampling, hyperthyroidism patients received methimazole starting at 30 mg daily, and ophthalmopathy patients received high-dose intravenous methylprednisolone. According to the paper, TCR Vbeta CDR3 sequencing was carried out on some 140 peripheral blood samples, which came from 40 to 45 ophthalmopathy, about 75 hyperthyroidism and approximately 17 progressor patients.

The CDR3 runs 14 residues from the cysteine to the phenylalanine. Just the 42-base CDR3 DNA is kept, in frame starting at base 1. At the junction V is shortened by 2 bases and J by 6 bases, with 11 bases in between. Looking up the germline V gene yields CDR1 KGHSH and CDR2 LQKENI. Ten or more counts support this clonotype. What this receptor recognizes is not known. No much larger clonotype is one base removed from it; base qualities were not supplied. Here is what the overall study found, with its caveats: In cross-validation, a model built on a 13 V-J signature told ophthalmopathy apart from stable hyperthyroidism with 87.88% sensitivity and approximately 84% specificity, and in testing the same model reached 80%/75%. In validation, the model predicted progression to ophthalmopathy with 65% to 71% sensitivity and roughly 72% specificity, a median of roughly seven months before onset. Most expanded thyroid clonotypes (frequency above 0.001) were also detected in blood, a finding suggesting that blood repertoires may reflect thyroid immune responses. Sample size was not statistically predetermined, and investigators were not blinded to group allocation.

In the ophthalmopathy patients, disease was moderately to severely active, with a Clinical Activity Score of 3 or more, a NOSPECS grade of 4 or more, and a duration of less than 3 months. Exclusion was applied to patients with uncontrolled infections, other autoimmune diseases, pregnancy or lactation. Diagnoses relied on clinical symptoms, serum thyroxine and TRAb, thyroid ultrasound and orbital computed tomography. PBMCs were isolated from about 10 ml of fresh peripheral blood by Ficoll-Paque density gradient centrifugation. Total RNA was extracted with Trizol reagent, and quality was checked on an Agilent 2100 Bioanalyzer. The TCR beta CDR3 regions were amplified from the RNA transcripts. The first round of RT-PCR for the TCR CDR3 was performed with the HTBI primer set and the Qiagen OneStep RT-PCR kit. Libraries were constructed in a second round of multiplex PCR, after which size selection and purification were performed. Paired-end sequencing of the libraries was performed with 100 bp reads on an Illumina HiSeq2000. The published analysis was carried out like this. SOAPnuke was used to process the raw data, with reads discarded if the reads contained adapters or uncalled bases, had a mean Phred below 15, or lacked an exact constant-primer or identifier match. COPE v1.2.5 was used to merge the high-quality paired reads, and each unique nucleotide sequence was defined as a clonotype. Clonotypes were aligned to IMGT TRBV, TRBD and TRBJ reference segments using MiTCR v1.1. Analysis was restricted to V-J combinations with a frequency above 0.0001, which covered roughly 99% of repertoires. The TCS score was defined as the ratio of F50 (clonal expansion) to E x V (chaos), calculated using BLOSUM62-based TCRdist between CDR3 peptides within each V-J. Welch's t-statistics and random forest reduced fewer than 600 V-J features to 10 to 15, which were used in a naive Bayes classifier (R e1071). TCRdb's own reprocessing of the public reads used fastp at Q25 and MiXCR and kept productive beta chains. Under each unique CDR3 protein, matching rows form one entry showing the most common genes and DNA. The V and J calls were not made by the authors but by TCRdb's processing. This sample holds 300,000 or so distinct CDR3 sequences; approximately 17% were observed only once. The top ten clonotypes cover less than 70% of the sample.

Sequenced input: blood. This TCR derives from a woman aged 55-69 years with Graves' ophthalmopathy. This sequence uses TRBV18 and TRBJ1-5, with no reliable assignment of the D segment. Here is the DNA: TGTGCCAGCTCACCAGGTAACCTGGGTCAGCCCCAGCATTTT. Its translation reads: CASSPGNLGQPQHF.